Listed below are T cell receptor beta chains from one sample, sequenced in a study of blood T cell repertoires in COVID-19. TCRdb keeps only in-frame clones here, not all; method: immunoSEQ multiplex PCR. The sample holds some 200,000 clones, 87% seen once. Sequencing was done on a sample of PBMCs or T cells enriched from blood (not recorded which). The receptor source for this set is a woman younger than 45 who had recovered from COVID-19. Each CDR3 is given with its conserved first and last residue. Fields, in order: D gene, V gene, J gene, clone size, CDR3 protein, CDR3 DNA. D genes are given only for firm matches. For some rows the clone size is stated as once, few or many, or as a class when expanded; others skip it.

-,TRBV19,TRBJ1-5,-,CASSIDYDSHQPQHF,TGTGCCAGTAGTATAGATTATGACAGCCATCAGCCCCAGCATTTT
-,TRBV18,TRBJ1-6,-,CASSPRADNSPLHF,TGTGCCAGCTCACCACGGGCTGACAATTCACCCCTCCACTTT
-,TRBV7-8,TRBJ1-1,once,CASSFLGGGDTEAFF,TGTGCCAGCAGCTTCCTAGGGGGTGGGGACACTGAAGCTTTCTTT
TRBD1,TRBV7-9,TRBJ1-3,-,CASTSTRQGAGNTIYF,TGTGCCAGCACCTCGACCCGACAGGGAGCTGGAAACACCATATATTTT
-,TRBV21-1,TRBJ1-6,-,CASSLVSSPLHF,TGTGCCAGCAGCTTAGTTTCTTCACCCCTCCACTTT
-,TRBV5-5,TRBJ2-7,-,CASSSPPPGEQYF,TGTGCCAGCAGCTCCCCGCCCCCGGGAGAGCAGTACTTC
-,TRBV5-5,TRBJ2-5,-,CASSLSGWETQYF,TGTGCCAGCAGCTTGTCAGGGTGGGAGACCCAGTACTTC
TRBD2,TRBV7-9,TRBJ2-3,-,CASSSQLAGYTDTQYF,TGTGCCAGCAGCTCTCAACTAGCGGGGTATACAGATACGCAGTATTTT
-,TRBV27,TRBJ1-1,-,CASSGDWGVGNTEAFF,TGTGCCAGCAGTGGGGACTGGGGGGTTGGAAACACTGAAGCTTTCTTT
TRBD2,TRBV7-9,TRBJ2-1,-,CASSSRLAGDYEQFF,TGTGCCAGCAGCTCACGACTAGCGGGTGATTATGAGCAGTTCTTC
-,TRBV5-1,TRBJ1-6,-,CASSSRGWDSPLHF,TGCGCCAGCAGCTCCAGGGGATGGGATTCACCCCTCCACTTT
-,TRBV7-2,TRBJ1-3,-,CASSLQGISGNTIYF,TGTGCCAGCAGCCTGCAGGGAATCTCTGGAAACACCATATATTTT
TRBD1,TRBV5-4,TRBJ2-2,once,CASSLPGGIPGELFF,TGTGCCAGCAGCTTACCAGGGGGCATCCCCGGGGAGCTGTTTTTT
-,TRBV29-1,TRBJ1-2,-,CSAYGGRSFSGYTF,TGCAGCGCCTATGGTGGCAGGTCTTTCTCTGGCTACACCTTC
TRBD1,TRBV29-1,TRBJ1-2,-,CSVEVVRGLGNYGYTF,TGCAGCGTTGAAGTCGTCAGGGGGCTTGGCAACTATGGTTACACCTTC
TRBD2,TRBV6-5,TRBJ2-5,-,CASSYSSGGSQETQYF,TGTGCCAGCAGTTATTCTAGCGGGGGTTCCCAAGAGACCCAGTACTTC
-,TRBV28,TRBJ2-6,-,CASSSWRAGANVLTF,TGTGCCAGCAGTTCTTGGAGGGCTGGGGCCAACGTCCTGACTTTC
TRBD2,TRBV10-3,TRBJ2-3,-,CAISEPGLAGGTDTQYF,TGTGCCATCAGTGAGCCGGGACTAGCGGGAGGAACAGATACGCAGTATTTT
TRBD1,TRBV4-1,TRBJ1-6,-,CASSQDGTDYNSPLHF,TGCGCCAGCAGCCAAGATGGGACAGACTATAATTCACCCCTCCACTTT
-,TRBV11-3,TRBJ2-3,-,CASSLGFVGAEDTQYF,TGTGCCAGCAGCTTAGGGTTCGTGGGGGCAGAAGATACGCAGTATTTT
-,TRBV24-1,TRBJ1-4,few,CATSDGQGATNEKLFF,TGTGCCACCAGTGATGGGCAGGGTGCAACTAATGAAAAACTGTTTTTT
TRBD2,TRBV20-1,TRBJ2-3,-,CSASRASGGTDTQYF,TGCAGTGCTAGTAGGGCTAGCGGGGGGACAGATACGCAGTATTTT
-,TRBV3-1/TRBV3-2,TRBJ1-6,-,CASSQRLDYNSPLHF,TGTGCCAGCAGCCAGCGACTGGACTATAATTCACCCCTCCACTTT
TRBD1,TRBV6-1,TRBJ1-3,-,CASSDGQGRVNTIYF,TGTGCCAGCAGTGACGGACAGGGGCGAGTCAACACCATATATTTT
-,TRBV7-8,TRBJ2-3,-,CASSQRARSTDTQYF,TGTGCCAGCAGCCAGAGGGCAAGGAGCACAGATACGCAGTATTTT
-,TRBV7-8,TRBJ1-3,-,CASSLARQLSGNTIYF,TGTGCCAGCAGCTTAGCGCGGCAACTCTCTGGAAACACCATATATTTT
TRBD1,TRBV10-3,TRBJ1-1,once,CAISKDRVNTEAFF,TGTGCCATCAGTAAGGACAGGGTAAACACTGAAGCTTTCTTT
-,TRBV7-9,TRBJ2-3,-,CASSSPFGGDTQYF,TGTGCCAGCAGCTCCCCCTTTGGAGGGGATACGCAGTATTTT
TRBD2,TRBV9,TRBJ2-5,-,CASSPPGTSGRAVETQYF,TGTGCCAGCAGCCCCCCCGGGACTAGCGGGAGGGCGGTAGAGACCCAGTACTTC
TRBD1,TRBV5-8,TRBJ1-2,-,CASSRDRWGLHGYTF,TGTGCCAGCAGCAGGGACAGGTGGGGCCTCCATGGCTACACCTTC
TRBD1,TRBV4-2,TRBJ1-3,-,CASSQGDSGNTIYF,TGTGCCAGCAGCCAAGGGGACAGTGGAAACACCATATATTTT
TRBD1,TRBV7-9,TRBJ2-7,-,CASTAGQGSYEQYF,TGTGCCAGCACCGCCGGACAGGGATCCTACGAGCAGTACTTC
-,TRBV19,TRBJ2-1,-,CATSLREGFKNNEQFF,TGTGCCACCTCCCTGAGAGAGGGATTCAAGAACAATGAGCAGTTCTTC
TRBD2,TRBV19,TRBJ2-1,-,CASSPTKLGLAGGRSYNEQFF,TGTGCCAGTAGTCCCACCAAATTGGGACTAGCGGGAGGGAGATCCTACAATGAGCAGTTCTTC
-,TRBV19,TRBJ1-6,-,CASSILNSPLHF,TGTGCCAGTAGTATTCTTAATTCACCCCTCCACTTT
TRBD1,TRBV27,TRBJ2-2,-,CASSFERGRDTGELFF,TGTGCCAGCAGTTTTGAGAGGGGGCGAGACACCGGGGAGCTGTTTTTT
-,TRBV7-2,TRBJ1-1,-,CASSFLVSNTEAFF,TGTGCCAGCAGCTTCCTCGTATCGAACACTGAAGCTTTCTTT